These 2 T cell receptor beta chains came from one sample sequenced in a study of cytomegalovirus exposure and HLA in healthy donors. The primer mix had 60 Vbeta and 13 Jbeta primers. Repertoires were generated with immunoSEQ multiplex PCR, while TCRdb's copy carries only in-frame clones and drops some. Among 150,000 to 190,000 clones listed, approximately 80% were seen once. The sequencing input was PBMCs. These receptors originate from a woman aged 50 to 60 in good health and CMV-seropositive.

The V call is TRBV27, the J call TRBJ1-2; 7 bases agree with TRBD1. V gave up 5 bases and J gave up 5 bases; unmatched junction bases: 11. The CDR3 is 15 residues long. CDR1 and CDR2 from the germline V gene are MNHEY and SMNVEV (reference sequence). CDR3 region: CASSRQGGGVYGYTF. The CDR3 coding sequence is TGTGCCAGCAGTAGACAGGGAGGAGGGGTATATGGCTACACCTTC.

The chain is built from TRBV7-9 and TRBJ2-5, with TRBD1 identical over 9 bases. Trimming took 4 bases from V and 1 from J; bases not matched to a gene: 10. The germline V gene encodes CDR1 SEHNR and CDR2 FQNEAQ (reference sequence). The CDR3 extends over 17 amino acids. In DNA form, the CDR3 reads TGTGCCAGCAGCTCTAGAAACAGGGGGCGCTTCCAAGAGACCCAGTACTTC. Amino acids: CASSSRNRGRFQETQYF.